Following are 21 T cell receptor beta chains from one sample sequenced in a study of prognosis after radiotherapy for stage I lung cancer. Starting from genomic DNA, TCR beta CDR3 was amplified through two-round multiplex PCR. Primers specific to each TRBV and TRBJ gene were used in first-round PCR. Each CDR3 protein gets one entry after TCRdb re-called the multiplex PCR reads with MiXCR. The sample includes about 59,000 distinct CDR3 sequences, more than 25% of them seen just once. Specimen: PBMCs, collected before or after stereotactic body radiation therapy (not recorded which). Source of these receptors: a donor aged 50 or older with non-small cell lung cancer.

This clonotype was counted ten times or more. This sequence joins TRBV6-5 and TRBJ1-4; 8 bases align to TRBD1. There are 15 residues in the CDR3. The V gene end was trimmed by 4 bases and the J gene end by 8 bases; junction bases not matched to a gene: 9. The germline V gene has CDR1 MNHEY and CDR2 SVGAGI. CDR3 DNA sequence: TGTGCCAGCAGTTCCCAGACAGGGGTTTACGAAAAACTGTTTTTT. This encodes CASSSQTGVYEKLFF.

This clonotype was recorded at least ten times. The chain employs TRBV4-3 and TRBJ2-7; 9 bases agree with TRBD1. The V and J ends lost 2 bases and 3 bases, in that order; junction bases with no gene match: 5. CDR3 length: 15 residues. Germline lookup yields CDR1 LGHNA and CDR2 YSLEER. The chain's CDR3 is CASSQTGTGLYEQYF. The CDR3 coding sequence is TGCGCCAGCAGCCAAACCGGGACAGGGCTCTACGAGCAGTACTTC.

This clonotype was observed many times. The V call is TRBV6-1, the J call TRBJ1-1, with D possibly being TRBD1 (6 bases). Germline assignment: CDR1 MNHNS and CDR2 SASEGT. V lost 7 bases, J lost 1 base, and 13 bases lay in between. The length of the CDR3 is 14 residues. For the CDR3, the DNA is TGTGCCAGCAACCACCCCAGGGGGAACACTGAAGCTTTCTTT. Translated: CASNHPRGNTEAFF.

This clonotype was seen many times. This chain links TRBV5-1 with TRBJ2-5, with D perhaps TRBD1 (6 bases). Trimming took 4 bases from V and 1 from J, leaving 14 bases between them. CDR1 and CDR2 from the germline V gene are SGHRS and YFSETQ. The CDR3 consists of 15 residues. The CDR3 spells CASSTQGIGQETQYF. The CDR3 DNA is TGCGCCAGCAGCACACAGGGAATCGGCCAAGAGACCCAGTACTTC.

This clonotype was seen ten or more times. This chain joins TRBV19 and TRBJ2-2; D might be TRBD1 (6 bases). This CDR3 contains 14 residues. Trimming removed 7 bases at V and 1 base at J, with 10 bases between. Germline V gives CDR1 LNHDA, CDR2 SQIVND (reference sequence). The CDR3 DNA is TGTGCCAGTAAGAAACAGGGGAACACCGGGGAGCTGTTTTTT. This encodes CASKKQGNTGELFF.

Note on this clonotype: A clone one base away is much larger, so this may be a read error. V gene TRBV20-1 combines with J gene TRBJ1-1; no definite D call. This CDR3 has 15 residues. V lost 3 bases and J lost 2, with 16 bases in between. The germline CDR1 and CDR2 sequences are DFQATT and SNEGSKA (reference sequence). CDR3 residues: CSASKGAFINTEAFF. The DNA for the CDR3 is TGCAGTGCTAGTAAGGGAGCATTCATTAACACTGAAGCTTTCTTT.

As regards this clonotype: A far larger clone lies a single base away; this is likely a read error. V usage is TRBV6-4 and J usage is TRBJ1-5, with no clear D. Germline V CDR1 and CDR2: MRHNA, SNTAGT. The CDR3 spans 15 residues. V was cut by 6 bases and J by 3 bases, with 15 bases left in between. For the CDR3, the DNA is TGTGCCAGCAGGAAGGTCTGGGCCCTCAATCAGCCCCAGCATTTT. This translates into CASRKVWALNQPQHF.

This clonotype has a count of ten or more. CDR3 in amino acids: CASSLEASRAPYF. The CDR3, as DNA: TGCGCCAGCAGCTTGGAAGCCTCCAGGGCTCCGTACTTC. V and J are TRBV5-1 and TRBJ2-7; a weak D match, TRBD1 (5 bases). Germline lookup yields CDR1 SGHRS and CDR2 YFSETQ. Trimming stripped 0 bases from V and 12 bases from J, with 16 bases between. The CDR3 sequence is 13 residues long.

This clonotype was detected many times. The CDR3 bases are TGTGCCAGCGTCGACAGGGGAGACATCGAAGCTTTCTTT. Translating gives CASVDRGDIEAFF. This chain joins TRBV28 and TRBJ1-1, with 8 positions matching TRBD1. The CDR3 runs 13 residues. In germline, CDR1 is MDHEN, CDR2 SYDVKM. The V and J ends lost 8 bases and 8 bases, in that order; junction bases with no gene match: 10.

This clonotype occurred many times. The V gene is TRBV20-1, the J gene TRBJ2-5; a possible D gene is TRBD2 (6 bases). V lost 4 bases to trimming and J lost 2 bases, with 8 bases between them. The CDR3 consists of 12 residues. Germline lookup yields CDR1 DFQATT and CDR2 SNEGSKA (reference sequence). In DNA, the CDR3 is TGCAGTGCTAAAGGACTACAAGAGACCCAGTACTTC. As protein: CSAKGLQETQYF.

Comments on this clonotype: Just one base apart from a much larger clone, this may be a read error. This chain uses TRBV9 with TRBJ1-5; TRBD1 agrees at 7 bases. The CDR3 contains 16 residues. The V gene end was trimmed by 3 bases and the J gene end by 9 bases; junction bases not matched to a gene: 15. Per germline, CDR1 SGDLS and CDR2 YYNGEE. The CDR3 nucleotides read TGTGCCAGCAGCGCATGCACCCGGGACAGTGGTAGGCCCCAGCATTTT. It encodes CASSACTRDSGRPQHF.

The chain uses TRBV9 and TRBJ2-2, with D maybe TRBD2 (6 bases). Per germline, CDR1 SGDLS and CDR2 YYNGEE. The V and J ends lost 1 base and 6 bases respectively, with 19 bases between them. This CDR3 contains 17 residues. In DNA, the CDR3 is TGTGCCAGCAGCGTAACAGCCGGGCTAGCGAGGGCCGGGGAGCTGTTTTTT. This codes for CASSVTAGLARAGELFF.

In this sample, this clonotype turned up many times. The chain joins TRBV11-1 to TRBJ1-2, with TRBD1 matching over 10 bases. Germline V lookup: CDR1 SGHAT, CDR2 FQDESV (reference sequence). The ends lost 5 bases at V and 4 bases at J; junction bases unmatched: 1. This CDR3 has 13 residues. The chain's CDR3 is CASSRQGAYGYTF. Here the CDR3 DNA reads TGTGCCAGCAGCAGACAGGGGGCCTATGGCTACACCTTC.

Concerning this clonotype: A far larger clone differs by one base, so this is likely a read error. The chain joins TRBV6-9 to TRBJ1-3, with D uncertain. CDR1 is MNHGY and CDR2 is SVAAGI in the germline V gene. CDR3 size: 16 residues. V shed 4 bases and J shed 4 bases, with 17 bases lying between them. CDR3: CASSCSLRAAGNTIYF. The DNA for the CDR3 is TGTGCCAGCAGTTGCTCGCTCCGGGCCGCAGGAAACACCATATATTTT.

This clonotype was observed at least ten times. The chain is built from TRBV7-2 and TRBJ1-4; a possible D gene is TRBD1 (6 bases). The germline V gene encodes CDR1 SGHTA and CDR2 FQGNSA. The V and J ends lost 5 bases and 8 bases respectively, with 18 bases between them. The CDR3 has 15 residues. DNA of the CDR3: TGTGCCAGCAGCCTAACAGGGAGAGGTGGCGAAAAACTGTTTTTT. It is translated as CASSLTGRGGEKLFF.

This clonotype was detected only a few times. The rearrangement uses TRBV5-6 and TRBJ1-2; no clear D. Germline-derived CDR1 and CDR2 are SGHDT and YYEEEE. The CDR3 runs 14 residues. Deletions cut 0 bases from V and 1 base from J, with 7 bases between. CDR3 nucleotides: TGTGCCAGCAGCTTGGGGCGGAGTAACTATGGCTACACCTTC. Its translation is CASSLGRSNYGYTF. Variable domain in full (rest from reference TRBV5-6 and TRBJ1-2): DAGVTQSPTHLIKTRGQQVTLRCSPKSGHDTVSWYQQALGQGPQFIFQYYEEEERQRGNFPDRFSGHQFPNYSSELNVNALLLGDSALYLCASSLGRSNYGYTFGSGTRLTVV.

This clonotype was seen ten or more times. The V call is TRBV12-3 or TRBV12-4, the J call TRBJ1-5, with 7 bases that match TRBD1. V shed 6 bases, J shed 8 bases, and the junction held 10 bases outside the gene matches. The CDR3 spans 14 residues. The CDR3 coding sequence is TGTGCCAGCAGCCGAGACAGGGTTGATGAGCCCCAGCATTTT. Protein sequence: CASSRDRVDEPQHF.

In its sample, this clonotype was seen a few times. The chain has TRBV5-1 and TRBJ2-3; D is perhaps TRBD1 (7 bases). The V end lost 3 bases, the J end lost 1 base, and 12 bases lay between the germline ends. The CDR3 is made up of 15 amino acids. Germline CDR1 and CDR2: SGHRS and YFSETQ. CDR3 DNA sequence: TGCGCCAGCAGCTCCGGAGGGGGCGGCACAGATACGCAGTATTTT. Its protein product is CASSSGGGGTDTQYF.

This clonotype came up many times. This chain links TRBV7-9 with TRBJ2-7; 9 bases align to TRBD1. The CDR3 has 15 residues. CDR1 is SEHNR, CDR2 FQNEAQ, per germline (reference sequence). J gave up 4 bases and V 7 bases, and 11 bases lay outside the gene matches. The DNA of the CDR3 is TGTGCCAGCACCCTGGGGGGGACAGGGCTTTACGAGCAGTACTTC. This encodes CASTLGGTGLYEQYF. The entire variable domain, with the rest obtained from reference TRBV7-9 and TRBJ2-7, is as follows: DTGVSQNPRHKITKRGQNVTFRCDPISEHNRLYWYRQTLGQGPEFLTYFQNEAQLEKSRLLSDRFSAERPKGSFSTLEIQRTEQGDSAMYLCASTLGGTGLYEQYFGPGTRLTVT.

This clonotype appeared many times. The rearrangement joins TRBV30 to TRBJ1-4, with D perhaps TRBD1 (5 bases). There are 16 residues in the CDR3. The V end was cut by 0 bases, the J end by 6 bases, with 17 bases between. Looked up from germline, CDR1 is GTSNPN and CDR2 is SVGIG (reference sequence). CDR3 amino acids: CAWSVIGGRDYEKLFF. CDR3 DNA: TGTGCCTGGAGTGTAATCGGGGGACGGGATTATGAAAAACTGTTTTTT.

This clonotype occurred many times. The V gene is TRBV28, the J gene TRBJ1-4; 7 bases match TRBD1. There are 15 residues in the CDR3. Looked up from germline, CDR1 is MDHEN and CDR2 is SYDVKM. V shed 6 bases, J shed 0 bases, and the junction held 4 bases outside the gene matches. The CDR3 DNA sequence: TGTGCCAGCAGCCAACAGGGGACAACTAATGAAAAACTGTTTTTT. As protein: CASSQQGTTNEKLFF. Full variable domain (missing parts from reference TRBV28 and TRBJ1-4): DVKVTQSSRYLVKRTGEKVFLECVQDMDHENMFWYRQDPGLGLRLIYFSYDVKMKEKGDIPEGYSVSREKKERFSLILESASTNQTSMYLCASSQQGTTNEKLFFGSGTQLSVL.